The 6 T cell receptor beta chains in this list originate from one sample, sequenced in a study of CD8 T cells in Susac syndrome. Random hexamers primed reverse transcription of 0.5 to 1 ug RNA. TCRdb processed the immunoSEQ multiplex PCR reads anew with MiXCR; each CDR3 protein has one entry. The sample consists of 110,000 to 150,000 distinct CDR3 sequences, almost 96% of them appearing once. Sequenced: CD4+ T cells from PBMCs. These TCRs come from a human donor with Susac syndrome.

This chain connects TRBV20-1 to TRBJ1-6; D is unclear. Germline CDR1 is DFQATT and CDR2 is SNEGSKA (reference sequence). Deletions cut 0 bases from V and 8 bases from J, with 17 bases between. This CDR3 comprises 16 residues. As DNA, the CDR3 is TGCAGTGCTAGAGATCAGCGTTTACCCTTGGATTCACCCCTCCACTTT. It codes for CSARDQRLPLDSPLHF.

CDR3 DNA: TGTGCCAGCAGCGTAGGACAAGGGTATGGCTACACCTTC. Protein sequence: CASSVGQGYGYTF. The rearrangement links TRBV9 to TRBJ1-2; D gene unclear. CDR1 is SGDLS, CDR2 YYNGEE, per germline. V shed 0 bases and J shed 5 bases, with 8 bases lying between them. The CDR3 runs 13 residues.

The chain carries TRBV25-1 and TRBJ2-1; maybe TRBD2 (6 bases). CDR3 length: 19 residues. Germline V lookup: CDR1 MGHDK, CDR2 SYGVNS. V gave up 1 base and J gave up 0 bases, with 19 bases separating them. CDR3 in DNA: TGTGCCAGCAGTGAATGGGTGGTTTTAAGCGGGTTCTCCTACAATGAGCAGTTCTTC. It specifies CASSEWVVLSGFSYNEQFF.

This clonotype was observed once. The CDR3 sequence: CASSLRPDTQYF. The DNA for the CDR3 is TGTGCCAGCAGCCTACGTCCAGATACGCAGTATTTT. The rearrangement joins TRBV3-1 to TRBJ2-3; D call uncertain. Per the germline V gene, CDR1 is LGHDT and CDR2 is YNNKEL (reference sequence). The length of the CDR3 is 12 residues. Trimming pared 4 bases from V and 4 bases from J, leaving 6 bases between.

The chain combines TRBV20-1 with TRBJ2-7, with D tentatively TRBD2 (7 bases). This CDR3 is built from 13 residues. Germline CDR1 is DFQATT and CDR2 is SNEGSKA (reference sequence). Trimming shortened V by 7 bases and J by 5 bases, and 18 bases separated the two germline ends. The CDR3 loop is CSVAWGAGDEQYF. DNA of the CDR3: TGCAGTGTTGCGTGGGGGGCGGGAGACGAGCAGTACTTC.

The V and J genes are TRBV3-1 and TRBJ2-4; 9 nucleotides align to TRBD1. CDR1 and CDR2 (germline): LGHDT, YNNKEL (reference sequence). This CDR3 contains 16 residues. After removal of 4 bases from V and 3 bases from J, the junction contained 7 bases not matched to a gene. The CDR3 DNA sequence: TGTGCCAGCAGCCCCACGGGACAGGGATACAAAAACATTCAGTACTTC. The encoded protein is CASSPTGQGYKNIQYF.